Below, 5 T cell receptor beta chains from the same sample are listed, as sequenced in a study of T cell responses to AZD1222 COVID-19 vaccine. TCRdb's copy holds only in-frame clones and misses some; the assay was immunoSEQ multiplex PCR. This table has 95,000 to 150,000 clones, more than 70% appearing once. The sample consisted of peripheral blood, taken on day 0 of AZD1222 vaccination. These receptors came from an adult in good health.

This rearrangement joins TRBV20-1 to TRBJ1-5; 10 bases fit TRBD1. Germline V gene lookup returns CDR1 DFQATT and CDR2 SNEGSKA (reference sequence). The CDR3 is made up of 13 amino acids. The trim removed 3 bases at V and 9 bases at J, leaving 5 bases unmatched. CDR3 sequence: CSASTGQGRPQHF. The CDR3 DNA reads TGCAGTGCTAGTACGGGACAGGGGAGGCCCCAGCATTTT.

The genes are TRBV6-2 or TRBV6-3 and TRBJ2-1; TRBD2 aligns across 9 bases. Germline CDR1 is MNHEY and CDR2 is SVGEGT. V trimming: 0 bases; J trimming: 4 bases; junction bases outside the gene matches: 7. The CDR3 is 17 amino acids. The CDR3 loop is CASSYSLAGTLYNEQFF. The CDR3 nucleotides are TGTGCCAGCAGTTACTCGCTAGCGGGGACCTTGTACAATGAGCAGTTCTTC.

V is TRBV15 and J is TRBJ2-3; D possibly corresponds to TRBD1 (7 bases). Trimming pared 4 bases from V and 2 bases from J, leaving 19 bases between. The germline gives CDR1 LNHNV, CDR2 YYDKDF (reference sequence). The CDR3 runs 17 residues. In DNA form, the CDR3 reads TGTGCCACCAGCACCCGGACAGGAGGGGCCTACACAGATACGCAGTATTTT. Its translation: CATSTRTGGAYTDTQYF.

For the CDR3, the DNA is TGTGCCAGCAGGCAAGGGGAGGGCTACGAGCAGTACTTC. Protein sequence: CASRQGEGYEQYF. The rearrangement links TRBV12-3 or TRBV12-4 to TRBJ2-7; 7 bases map to TRBD2. The CDR3 is made up of 13 amino acids. Losses at the gene ends were 6 bases for V and 3 bases for J; bases not matched to a gene: 5.

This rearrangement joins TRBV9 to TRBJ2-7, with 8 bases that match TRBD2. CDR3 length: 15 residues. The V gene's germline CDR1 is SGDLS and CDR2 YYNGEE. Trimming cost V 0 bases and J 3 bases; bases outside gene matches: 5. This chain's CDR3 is CASSVGSSGFYEQYF. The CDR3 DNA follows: TGTGCCAGCAGCGTAGGGTCTAGCGGGTTCTACGAGCAGTACTTC.